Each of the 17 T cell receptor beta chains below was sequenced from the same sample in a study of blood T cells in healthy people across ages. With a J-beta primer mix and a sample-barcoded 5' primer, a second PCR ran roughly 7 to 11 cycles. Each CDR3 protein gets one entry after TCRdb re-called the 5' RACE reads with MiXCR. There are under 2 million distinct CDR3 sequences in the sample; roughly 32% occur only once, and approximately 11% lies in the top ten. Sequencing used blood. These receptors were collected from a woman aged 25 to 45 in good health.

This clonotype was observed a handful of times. DNA for the CDR3: TGTGCCAGCAGCCAAACCAAGCGGGAGTCTTCCTACGAGCAGTACTTC. The encoded protein is CASSQTKRESSYEQYF. This chain links TRBV3-1 with TRBJ2-7, with 8 bases lining up with TRBD2. The V gene's germline CDR1 is LGHDT and CDR2 YNNKEL (reference sequence). J lost 1 base, V lost 2 bases, and 7 bases had no gene match. The CDR3 totals 16 residues.

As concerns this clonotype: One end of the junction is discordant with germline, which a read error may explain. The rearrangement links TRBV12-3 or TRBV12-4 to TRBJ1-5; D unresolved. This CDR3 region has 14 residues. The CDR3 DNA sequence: TGTGCCAGCAGTTTGGAGGGAAGGGATCACCCCCAGCATTTT. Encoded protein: CASSLEGRDHPQHF.

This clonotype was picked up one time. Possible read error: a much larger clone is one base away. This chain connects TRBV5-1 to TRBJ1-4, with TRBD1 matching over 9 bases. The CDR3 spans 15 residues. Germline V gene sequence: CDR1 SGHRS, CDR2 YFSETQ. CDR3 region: CAGSLGQGTNEKLFF. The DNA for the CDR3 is TGCGCCGGCAGCTTGGGACAGGGTACTAATGAAAAACTGTTTTTT.

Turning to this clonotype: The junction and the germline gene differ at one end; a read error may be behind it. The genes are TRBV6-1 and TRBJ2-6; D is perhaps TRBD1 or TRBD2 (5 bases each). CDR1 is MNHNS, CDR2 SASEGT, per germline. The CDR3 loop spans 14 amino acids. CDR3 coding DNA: TGTGCCAGCGAGGGGTTTTCTGGGGCCAACGTCCGGACTTTC. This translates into CASEGFSGANVRTF.

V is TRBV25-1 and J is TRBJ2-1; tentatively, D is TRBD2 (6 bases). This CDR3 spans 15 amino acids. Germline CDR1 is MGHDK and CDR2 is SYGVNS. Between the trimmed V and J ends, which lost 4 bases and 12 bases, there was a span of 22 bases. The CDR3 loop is CASSVLGLAEGSQFF. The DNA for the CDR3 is TGTGCCAGCAGTGTATTGGGACTTGCTGAGGGTTCGCAGTTCTTC.

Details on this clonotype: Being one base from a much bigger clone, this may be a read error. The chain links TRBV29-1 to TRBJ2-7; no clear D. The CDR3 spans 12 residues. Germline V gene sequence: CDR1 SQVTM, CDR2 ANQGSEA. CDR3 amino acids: CSVPRTTYEQHF. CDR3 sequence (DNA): TGCAGCGTCCCGAGGACGACCTACGAGCAGCACTTC.

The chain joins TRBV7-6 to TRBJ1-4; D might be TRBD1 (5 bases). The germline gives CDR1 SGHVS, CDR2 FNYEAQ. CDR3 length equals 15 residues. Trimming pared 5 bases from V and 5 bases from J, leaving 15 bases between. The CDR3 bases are TGTGCCAGCAGCCCCAGACAGTATGGAAATGAAAAACTGTTTTTT. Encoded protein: CASSPRQYGNEKLFF.

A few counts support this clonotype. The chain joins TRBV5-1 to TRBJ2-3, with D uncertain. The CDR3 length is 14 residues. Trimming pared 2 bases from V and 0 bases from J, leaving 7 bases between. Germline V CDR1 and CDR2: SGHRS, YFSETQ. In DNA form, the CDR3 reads TGCGCCAGCAGCTTCCCTGACAGCACAGATACGCAGTATTTT. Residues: CASSFPDSTDTQYF.

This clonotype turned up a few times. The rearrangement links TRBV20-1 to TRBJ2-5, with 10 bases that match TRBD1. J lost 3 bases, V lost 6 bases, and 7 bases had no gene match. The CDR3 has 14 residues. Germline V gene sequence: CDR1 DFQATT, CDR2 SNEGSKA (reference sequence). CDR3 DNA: TGCAGTGCATACTCCGGGACAGGGGAAGAGACCCAGTACTTC. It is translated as CSAYSGTGEETQYF.

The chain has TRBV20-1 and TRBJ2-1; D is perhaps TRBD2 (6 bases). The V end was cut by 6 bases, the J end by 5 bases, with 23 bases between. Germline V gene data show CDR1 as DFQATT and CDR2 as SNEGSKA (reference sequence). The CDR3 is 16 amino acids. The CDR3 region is CSALQPAGPRDNEQFF. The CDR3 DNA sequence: TGCAGTGCCTTGCAGCCTGCGGGACCGAGGGACAATGAGCAGTTCTTC.

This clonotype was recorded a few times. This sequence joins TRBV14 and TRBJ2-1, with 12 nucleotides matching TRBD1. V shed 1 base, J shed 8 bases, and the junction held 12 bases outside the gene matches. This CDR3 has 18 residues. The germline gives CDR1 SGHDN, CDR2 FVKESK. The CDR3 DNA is TGTGCCAGCAGCCAAGTGTGGGGATGGGGGACAGGGGGCCATGAGCAGTTCTTC. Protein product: CASSQVWGWGTGGHEQFF.

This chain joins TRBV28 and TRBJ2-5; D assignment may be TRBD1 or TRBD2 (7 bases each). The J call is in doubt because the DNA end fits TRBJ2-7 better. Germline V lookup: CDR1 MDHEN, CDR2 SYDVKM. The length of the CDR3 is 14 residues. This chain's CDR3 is CASSPYPGGDEQYF. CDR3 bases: TGTGCCAGCAGTCCTTACCCAGGGGGGGACGAGCAGTACTTC.

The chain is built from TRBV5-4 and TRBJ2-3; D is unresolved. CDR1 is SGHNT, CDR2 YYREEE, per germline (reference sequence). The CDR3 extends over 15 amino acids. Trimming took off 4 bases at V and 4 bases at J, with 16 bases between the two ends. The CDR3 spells CASSLSLFSADTQYF. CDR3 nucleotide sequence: TGTGCCAGCAGCCTCAGCTTGTTTTCTGCAGATACGCAGTATTTT. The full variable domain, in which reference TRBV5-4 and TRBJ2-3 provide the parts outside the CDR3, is ETGVTQSPTHLIKTRGQQVTLRCSSQSGHNTVSWYQQALGQGPQFIFQYYREEENGRGNFPPRFSGLQFPNYSSELNVNALELDDSALYLCASSLSLFSADTQYFGPGTRLTVL.

Written as DNA, the CDR3 is TGTGCCAGCAGTGGAAGAGGACAGGCTTTGGCTGGGGCCAACGTCCTGACTTTC. Translating gives CASSGRGQALAGANVLTF. The V and J genes are TRBV6-1 and TRBJ2-6, with TRBD1 matching 7 bases. CDR1 is MNHNS and CDR2 is SASEGT in the germline V gene. This CDR3 is 18 amino acids long. Trimming removed 4 bases from V and 2 bases from J; junction bases left unmatched: 11.

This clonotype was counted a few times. The chain's CDR3 is CSVRRRDYGYTF. The CDR3 DNA is TGCAGCGTTAGGCGGAGGGATTATGGCTACACCTTC. The genes are TRBV29-1 and TRBJ1-2, with no clear D. Per the germline V gene, CDR1 is SQVTM and CDR2 is ANQGSEA. The CDR3 is 12 amino acids. V was trimmed by 5 bases and J by 5 bases, leaving 12 bases between them. Variable domain in full (rest from reference TRBV29-1 and TRBJ1-2): SAVISQKPSRDICQRGTSLTIQCQVDSQVTMMFWYRQQPGQSLTLIATANQGSEATYESGFVIDKFPISRPNLTFSTLTVSNMSPEDSSIYLCSVRRRDYGYTFGSGTRLTVV.

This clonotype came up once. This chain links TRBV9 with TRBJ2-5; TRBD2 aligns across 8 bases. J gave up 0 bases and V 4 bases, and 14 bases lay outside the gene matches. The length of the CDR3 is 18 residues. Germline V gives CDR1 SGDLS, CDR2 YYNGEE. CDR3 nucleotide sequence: TGTGCCAGCAGCACCAATCAGATAAGCGGGAGATACCAAGAGACCCAGTACTTC. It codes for CASSTNQISGRYQETQYF. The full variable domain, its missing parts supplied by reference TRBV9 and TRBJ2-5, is DSGVTQTPKHLITATGQRVTLRCSPRSGDLSVYWYQQSLDQGLQFLIQYYNGEERAKGNILERFSAQQFPDLHSELNLSSLELGDSALYFCASSTNQISGRYQETQYFGPGTRLLVL.

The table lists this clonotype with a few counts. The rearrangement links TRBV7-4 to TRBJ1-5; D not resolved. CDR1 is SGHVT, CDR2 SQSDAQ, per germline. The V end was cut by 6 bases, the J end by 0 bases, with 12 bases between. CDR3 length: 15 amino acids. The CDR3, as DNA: TGTGCCAGCAGGGGGAGGGAAGATAGCAATCAGCCCCAGCATTTT. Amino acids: CASRGREDSNQPQHF.